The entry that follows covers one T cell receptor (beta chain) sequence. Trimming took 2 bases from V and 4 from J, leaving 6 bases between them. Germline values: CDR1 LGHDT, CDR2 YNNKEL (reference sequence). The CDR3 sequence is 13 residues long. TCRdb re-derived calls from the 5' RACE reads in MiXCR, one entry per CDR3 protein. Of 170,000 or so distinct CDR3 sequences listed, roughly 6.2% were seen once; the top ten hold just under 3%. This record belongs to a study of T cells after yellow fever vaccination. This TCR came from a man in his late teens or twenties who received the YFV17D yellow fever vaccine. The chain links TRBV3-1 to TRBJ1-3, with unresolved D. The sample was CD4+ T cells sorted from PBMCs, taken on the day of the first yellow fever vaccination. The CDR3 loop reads CASSQTRGNTIYF. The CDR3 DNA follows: TGTGCCAGCAGCCAAACGAGGGGAAACACCATATATTTT.